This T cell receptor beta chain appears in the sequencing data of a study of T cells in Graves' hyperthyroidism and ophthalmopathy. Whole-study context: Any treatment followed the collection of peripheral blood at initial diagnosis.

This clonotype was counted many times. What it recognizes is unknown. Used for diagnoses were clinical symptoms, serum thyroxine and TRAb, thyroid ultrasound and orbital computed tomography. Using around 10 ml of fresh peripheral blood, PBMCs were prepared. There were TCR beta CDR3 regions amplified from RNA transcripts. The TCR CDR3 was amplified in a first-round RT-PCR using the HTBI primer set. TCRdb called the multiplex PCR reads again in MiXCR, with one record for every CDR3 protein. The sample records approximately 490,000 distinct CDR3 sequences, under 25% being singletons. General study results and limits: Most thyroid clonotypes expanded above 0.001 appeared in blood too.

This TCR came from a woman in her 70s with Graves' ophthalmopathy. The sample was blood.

The CDR3 DNA reads as TGTGCCAGCAGTTCCCTTTTCGGGGTGTCACAAGAGACCCAGTACTTC. It codes for CASSSLFGVSQETQYF. The J gene is TRBJ2-5, the V gene TRBV27, with D perhaps TRBD2 (5 bases). The CDR3 covers 16 residues. Germline assignment: CDR1 MNHEY and CDR2 SMNVEV (reference sequence). V was cut by 4 bases and J by 2 bases, with 17 bases left in between.